One and the same sample provided the 30 T cell receptor beta chains below, sequenced in a study of shared clonotypes between healthy human individuals. Sequencing used immunoSEQ multiplex PCR; TCRdb keeps in-frame clones, though not all of them. Of about 2.2 million clones listed, around 93% are singletons. CD45RO-negative CD8 cells positively selected for CCR7 made up the naive population, which excluded terminally differentiated effector memory CD45RA+ cells. Sequenced material: naive CD8+ T cells from PBMCs. The receptors were sampled from a young man in good health. Some clones in this sample may be carry-over from other donors' samples.

The chain couples TRBV28 to TRBJ2-1; 11 bases map to TRBD1. The junction had 23 bases not matched to a gene; V was cut back by 9 bases and J by 10 bases. This CDR3 is built from 18 residues. Germline V gene lookup returns CDR1 MDHEN and CDR2 SYDVKM. CDR3 sequence: CARGTGGVAGAGLGEQFF. Here the CDR3 DNA reads TGTGCCAGAGGGACAGGGGGGGTAGCGGGAGCCGGGTTAGGAGAGCAGTTCTTC.

V usage is TRBV7-9 and J usage is TRBJ2-7; D perhaps matches TRBD1 (5 bases). V dropped 4 bases and J dropped 4 bases, with 20 bases sitting between them. This CDR3 contains 16 residues. CDR1 and CDR2 (germline): SEHNR, FQNEAQ (reference sequence). In DNA form, the CDR3 reads TGTGCCAGCAGCTCTACCCGTGATCAGGGCCGATACGAGCAGTACTTC. It is translated as CASSSTRDQGRYEQYF.

The chain recombines TRBV15 with TRBJ2-1; D is undetermined. The CDR3 totals 16 residues. V lost 1 base and J lost 8, with 18 bases in between. The germline V gene encodes CDR1 LNHNV and CDR2 YYDKDF (reference sequence). CDR3 region: CATSRGWTTDGDEQFF. In DNA, the CDR3 is TGTGCCACCAGCAGAGGGTGGACGACCGATGGCGATGAGCAGTTCTTC. Full variable domain (remainder filled in from reference TRBV15 and TRBJ2-1): DAMVIQNPRYQVTQFGKPVTLSCSQTLNHNVMYWYQQKSSQAPKLLFHYYDKDFNNEADTPDNFQSRRPNTSFCFLDIRSPGLGDTAMYLCATSRGWTTDGDEQFFGPGTRLTVL.

The chain joins TRBV27 to TRBJ2-1; the D gene is possibly TRBD1 (5 bases). Germline CDR1 MNHEY, CDR2 SMNVEV (reference sequence). The germline V and J ends were trimmed by 5 bases and 4 bases, with 15 bases remaining between them. CDR3 length: 15 amino acids. The chain's CDR3 is CASSLQPKGYNEQFF. CDR3 nucleotides: TGTGCCAGCAGTCTTCAGCCCAAGGGGTACAATGAGCAGTTCTTC.

The V and J genes are TRBV9 and TRBJ2-3, with TRBD1 as a possible D gene (6 bases). V lost 4 bases to trimming and J lost 2 bases, with 14 bases between them. Germline CDR1 reads SGDLS; CDR2 reads YYNGEE. CDR3 length: 15 residues. DNA of the CDR3: TGTGCCAGCAGCATCTACGGGGACACCACAGATACGCAGTATTTT. Encoded protein: CASSIYGDTTDTQYF. Complete variable domain (other parts from reference TRBV9 and TRBJ2-3): DSGVTQTPKHLITATGQRVTLRCSPRSGDLSVYWYQQSLDQGLQFLIQYYNGEERAKGNILERFSAQQFPDLHSELNLSSLELGDSALYFCASSIYGDTTDTQYFGPGTRLTVL.

The V gene is TRBV5-8, the J gene TRBJ2-1; D gene uncertain. Germline CDR1 SGHTS, CDR2 YDEGEE. The CDR3 consists of 15 residues. Trimming shortened V by 1 base and J by 0 bases, and 8 bases separated the two germline ends. CDR3 DNA: TGTGCCAGCAGCTTGTCCATAATCTCCTACAATGAGCAGTTCTTC. As protein: CASSLSIISYNEQFF. Drawing the rest from reference TRBV5-8 and TRBJ2-1, the complete variable domain is EAGVTQSPTHLIKTRGQQATLRCSPISGHTSVYWYQQALGLGLQFLLWYDEGEERNRGNFPPRFSGRQFPNYSSELNVNALELEDSALYLCASSLSIISYNEQFFGPGTRLTVL.

V is TRBV29-1 and J is TRBJ1-5, with a tentative D call TRBD1 (5 bases). Between the trimmed V and J ends, which lost 8 bases and 6 bases, there was a span of 17 bases. The germline V gene encodes CDR1 SQVTM and CDR2 ANQGSEA. CDR3 length: 13 amino acids. The CDR3 DNA reads as TGCAGCCCCGGACGGGGCGGGTGTCAGCCCCAGCATTTT. It specifies CSPGRGGCQPQHF.

The gene calls are TRBV14 and TRBJ2-2; D might be TRBD2 (6 bases). CDR1 is SGHDN, CDR2 FVKESK, per germline. This CDR3 is built from 17 residues. Trimming took 2 bases from V and 0 from J, leaving 13 bases between them. In DNA form, the CDR3 reads TGTGCCAGCAGCCAATACCGAGGAGGGACGAACACCGGGGAGCTGTTTTTT. The encoded protein is CASSQYRGGTNTGELFF.

The chain combines TRBV4-2 with TRBJ2-7; possible D gene TRBD2, 6 bases. This CDR3 is built from 16 residues. The V end was cut by 1 base, the J end by 3 bases, with 16 bases between. Germline V gene data show CDR1 as LGHNA and CDR2 as YNFKEQ. The CDR3 reads CASSQVAASEYYEQYF. The CDR3 coding sequence is TGTGCCAGCAGCCAAGTGGCGGCTAGCGAGTACTACGAGCAGTACTTC.

This clone appeared a single time. The chain couples TRBV19 to TRBJ2-2, with 7 bases lining up with TRBD2. The CDR3 spans 15 residues. Per germline, CDR1 LNHDA and CDR2 SQIVND (reference sequence). Trimming cost V 2 bases and J 4 bases; bases outside gene matches: 4. The CDR3 nucleotides are TGTGCCAGTAGTATACGCGGGAGTGCCACCGGGGAGCTGTTTTTT. Protein product: CASSIRGSATGELFF. The variable domain in full, completed from reference TRBV19 and TRBJ2-2, reads DGGITQSPKYLFRKEGQNVTLSCEQNLNHDAMYWYRQDPGQGLRLIYYSQIVNDFQKGDIAEGYSVSREKKESFPLTVTSAQKNPTAFYLCASSIRGSATGELFFGEGSRLTVL.

The chain carries TRBV18 and TRBJ2-7; D gene unclear. V lost 3 bases and J lost 3, with 15 bases in between. Germline V CDR1 and CDR2: KGHSH, LQKENI. The CDR3 sequence is 15 residues long. CDR3 DNA: TGTGCCAGCTCACCGGCAGCCAATCCAATCTACGAGCAGTACTTC. Translating it yields CASSPAANPIYEQYF.

The chain has TRBV7-8 and TRBJ2-7; D possibly corresponds to TRBD2 (7 bases). The CDR3 is 15 amino acids. In germline, CDR1 is SGHVS, CDR2 FQNEAQ. V lost 5 bases and J 2 bases, leaving 16 bases between the germline ends. The CDR3 loop is CASSPWGGGAYEQYF. CDR3 coding DNA: TGTGCCAGCAGCCCCTGGGGGGGCGGGGCCTACGAGCAGTACTTC.

This chain uses TRBV4-3 with TRBJ2-1; a possible D gene is TRBD2 (6 bases). Trimming removed 2 bases from V and 6 bases from J, with 14 bases in between. Germline values: CDR1 LGHNA, CDR2 YSLEER. The CDR3 contains 15 residues. The CDR3 sequence: CASSQMRGEFNEQFF. CDR3 nucleotides: TGCGCCAGCAGCCAAATGCGGGGCGAGTTCAATGAGCAGTTCTTC.

The chain recombines TRBV13 with TRBJ2-7, with 9 nucleotides matching TRBD1. Germline V lookup: CDR1 PRHDT, CDR2 FYEKMQ (reference sequence). The CDR3 is 15 residues long. The V and J ends lost 1 base and 6 bases, in that order; junction bases with no gene match: 7. The CDR3 spells CASSLDGTGRVEQYF. The DNA of the CDR3 is TGTGCCAGCAGCTTAGATGGGACAGGGAGGGTCGAGCAGTACTTC.

This rearrangement joins TRBV7-2 to TRBJ2-1, with 8 bases aligning to TRBD2. Losses at the gene ends were 5 bases for V and 3 bases for J; bases not matched to a gene: 6. Germline loops: CDR1 SGHTA, CDR2 FQGNSA. This CDR3 has 15 amino acids. CDR3: CASSPQRENYNEQFF. CDR3 DNA: TGTGCCAGCAGCCCCCAGCGGGAGAACTACAATGAGCAGTTCTTC.

V and J are TRBV9 and TRBJ2-5, with TRBD2 as a possible D gene (6 bases). V shed 4 bases and J shed 5 bases, with 18 bases lying between them. Germline V gene lookup returns CDR1 SGDLS and CDR2 YYNGEE. CDR3 length: 15 residues. DNA for the CDR3: TGTGCCAGCAGCCCCCCGTGGCGGGACGCGGAGACCCAGTACTTC. This gives the protein CASSPPWRDAETQYF. The entire variable domain, with the rest obtained from reference TRBV9 and TRBJ2-5, is as follows: DSGVTQTPKHLITATGQRVTLRCSPRSGDLSVYWYQQSLDQGLQFLIQYYNGEERAKGNILERFSAQQFPDLHSELNLSSLELGDSALYFCASSPPWRDAETQYFGPGTRLLVL.

V is TRBV7-8 and J is TRBJ2-1; 8 nucleotides agree with TRBD2. V was clipped by 5 bases and J by 5 bases; unmatched bases: 8. Germline CDR1 is SGHVS and CDR2 is FQNEAQ. The CDR3 is 15 residues long. The CDR3 bases are TGTGCCAGCAGCCCGGTTGTTAGCGGGAACAATGAGCAGTTCTTC. This gives the protein CASSPVVSGNNEQFF.

The genes are TRBV28 and TRBJ2-4; 7 bases are a match to TRBD1. V lost 1 base and J lost 0; bases outside the gene matches: 12. Per germline, CDR1 MDHEN and CDR2 SYDVKM. The length of the CDR3 is 19 residues. CDR3 coding DNA: TGTGCCAGCAGTTTATCCGGACAGGTCGCCTCCTTAGCCAAAAACATTCAGTACTTC. This translates into CASSLSGQVASLAKNIQYF.

This clone was counted a few times. The rearrangement uses TRBV27 and TRBJ2-2, with unresolved D. Trimming removed 2 bases at V and 12 bases at J, with 10 bases between. This CDR3 contains 12 residues. CDR1 and CDR2 (germline): MNHEY, SMNVEV (reference sequence). As DNA, the CDR3 is TGTGCCAGCAGTTTAGGGCAGGAAAAGCTGTTTTTT. This gives the protein CASSLGQEKLFF.

The CDR3 coding sequence is TGTGCCAGCAGACTAGCGGGACCCTACAATGAGCAGTTCTTC. It codes for CASRLAGPYNEQFF. The V and J genes are TRBV7-2 and TRBJ2-1; the match to TRBD2 covers 10 bases. The CDR3 spans 14 residues. CDR1 SGHTA and CDR2 FQGNSA come from the germline V gene. Unmatched junction bases numbered 1, after V lost 6 bases and J lost 2 bases.

J is TRBJ2-5 and V is TRBV5-3; TRBD2 is a possible D gene (7 bases). TRBV5-3 is reported as an ORF; its role is uncertain. The CDR3 has 15 residues. Trimming pared 5 bases from V and 1 base from J, leaving 15 bases between. CDR3 residues: CARRQVGGAQETQYF. The CDR3 DNA reads TGTGCCAGAAGGCAAGTAGGGGGGGCCCAAGAGACCCAGTACTTC.

The chain has TRBV7-6 and TRBJ2-7; D uncertain. Trimming took 7 bases from V and 2 from J, leaving 9 bases between them. CDR3 length: 12 residues. Germline lookup yields CDR1 SGHVS and CDR2 FNYEAQ. The CDR3 reads CASTNSAYEQYF. In nucleotides, the CDR3 is TGTGCCAGCACGAACAGTGCCTACGAGCAGTACTTC.

This clone showed up just once. This chain joins TRBV2 and TRBJ2-1; D gene unclear. V lost 2 bases, J lost 8 bases, and 16 bases lay in between. This CDR3 has 15 residues. Germline V gene sequence: CDR1 SNHLY, CDR2 FYNNEI. This chain's CDR3 is CASSETRTPFDEQFF. The CDR3 DNA is TGTGCCAGCAGTGAAACGCGGACCCCGTTCGATGAGCAGTTCTTC. The full variable domain, in which reference TRBV2 and TRBJ2-1 provide the parts outside the CDR3, is EPEVTQTPSHQVTQMGQEVILRCVPISNHLYFYWYRQILGQKVEFLVSFYNNEISEKSEIFDDQFSVERPDGSNFTLKIRSTKLEDSAMYFCASSETRTPFDEQFFGPGTRLTVL.

The CDR3 nucleotides read TGTGCCAGCAGCCAAAGAAGGGACAAGAGTTACGAGCAGTACTTC. Residues: CASSQRRDKSYEQYF. The gene calls are TRBV13 and TRBJ2-7; TRBD1 might be the D (6 bases). Trimming left V 5 bases short and J 4 bases short, with 18 bases between. Germline values: CDR1 PRHDT, CDR2 FYEKMQ (reference sequence). The CDR3 spans 15 residues. The full variable domain, with the rest looked up from reference TRBV13 and TRBJ2-7, is AAGVIQSPRHLIKEKRETATLKCYPIPRHDTVYWYQQGPGQDPQFLISFYEKMQSDKGSIPDRFSAQQFSDYHSELNMSSLELGDSALYFCASSQRRDKSYEQYFGPGTRLTVT.

The chain couples TRBV28 to TRBJ2-1; 8 bases fit TRBD1. CDR1 MDHEN and CDR2 SYDVKM come from the germline V gene. With 5 bases clipped from V and 8 bases from J, the junction kept 17 bases outside the gene matches. The CDR3 is 17 amino acids. This CDR3 reads CASSPREGQAFIYEQFF. CDR3 bases: TGTGCCAGCAGTCCCCGCGAGGGACAGGCCTTTATTTATGAGCAGTTCTTC.

The V and J genes are TRBV4-1 and TRBJ1-6; possibly TRBD1 for D (6 bases). The V gene lost 4 bases and the J gene lost 7 bases, with 17 bases spanning the gap. Germline values: CDR1 MGHRA, CDR2 YSYEKL. The CDR3 length is 16 residues. The chain's CDR3 is CASSLRDGGRNSPLHF. CDR3 nucleotide sequence: TGCGCCAGCAGCCTAAGAGACGGGGGCAGGAATTCACCCCTCCACTTT.

The J gene is TRBJ2-7, the V gene TRBV7-8, with D perhaps being TRBD1 or TRBD2 (5 bases each). V lost 5 bases, J lost 6 bases, and 17 bases lay in between. The length of the CDR3 is 14 residues. Per the germline V gene, CDR1 is SGHVS and CDR2 is FQNEAQ. CDR3 DNA sequence: TGTGCCAGCAGCCCTTTGAGGGGAGAGGGCGAGCAGTACTTC. It is translated as CASSPLRGEGEQYF. Combining the CDR3 with reference TRBV7-8 and TRBJ2-7 gives the whole variable domain GAGVSQSPRYKVAKRGQDVALRCDPISGHVSLFWYQQALGQGPEFLTYFQNEAQLDKSGLPSDRFFAERPEGSVSTLKIQRTQQEDSAVYLCASSPLRGEGEQYFGPGTRLTVT.

The gene calls are TRBV14 and TRBJ1-2, with a weak D call TRBD1 (5 bases). Per germline, CDR1 SGHDN and CDR2 FVKESK. This CDR3 has 15 amino acids. Trimming cost V 4 bases and J 3 bases, with 15 bases left between them. The CDR3 loop is CASSLSGRADYGYTF. As DNA, the CDR3 is TGTGCCAGCAGCCTGTCGGGCAGGGCGGACTATGGCTACACCTTC.

The rearrangement links TRBV25-1 to TRBJ2-5; D remains ambiguous. The J call may be wrong; the DNA end is better matched by TRBJ2-7. The CDR3 consists of 12 residues. CDR1 MGHDK and CDR2 SYGVNS come from the germline V gene. This CDR3 is CASSAPDYEQYF. CDR3 sequence (DNA): TGTGCCAGCAGTGCCCCAGACTACGAGCAGTACTTC.

CDR3 region: CASSPPSLVASGRISYNEQFF. The DNA of the CDR3 is TGTGCCAGCTCACCACCTAGTCTAGTCGCTAGCGGGAGAATCTCCTACAATGAGCAGTTCTTC. This chain uses TRBV18 with TRBJ2-1; 10 bases map to TRBD2. The germline CDR1 and CDR2 sequences are KGHSH and LQKENI. V shed 0 bases and J 0 bases; nucleotides not matched to a gene: 14. The CDR3 is 21 residues long.